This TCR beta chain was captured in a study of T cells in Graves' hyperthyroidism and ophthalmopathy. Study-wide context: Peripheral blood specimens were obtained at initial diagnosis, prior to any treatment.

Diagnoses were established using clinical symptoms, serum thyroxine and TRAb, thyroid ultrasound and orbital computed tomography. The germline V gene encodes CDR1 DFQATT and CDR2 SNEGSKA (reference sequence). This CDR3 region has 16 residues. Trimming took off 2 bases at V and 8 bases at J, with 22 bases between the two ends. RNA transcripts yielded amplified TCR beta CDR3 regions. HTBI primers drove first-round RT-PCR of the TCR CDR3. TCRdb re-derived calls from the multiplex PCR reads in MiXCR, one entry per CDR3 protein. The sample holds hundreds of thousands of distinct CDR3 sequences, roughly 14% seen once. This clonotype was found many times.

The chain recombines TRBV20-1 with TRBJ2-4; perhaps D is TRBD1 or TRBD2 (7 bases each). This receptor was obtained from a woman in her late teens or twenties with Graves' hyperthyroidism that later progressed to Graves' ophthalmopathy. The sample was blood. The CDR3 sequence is CSARTHQGVGGDIQYF. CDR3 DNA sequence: TGCAGTGCTAGAACACACCAGGGGGTGGGAGGGGACATTCAGTACTTC.